This TCR beta chain was captured by sequencing in a study of T-cell memory formation after mild COVID-19. Germline V CDR1 and CDR2: SGHTA, FQGNSA. The CDR3 runs to 16 residues. V shed 4 bases and J 5 bases; nucleotides not matched to a gene: 10. This clonotype was observed a handful of times. From the 5' RACE reads, TCRdb called clonotypes with MiXCR, one entry per CDR3 protein. The repertoire includes roughly 350,000 distinct CDR3 sequences, about 21% of them detected once, and 9.5% to 15% sits in the top ten. J is TRBJ2-5 and V is TRBV7-2; 10 positions match TRBD2. Source material: PBMCs or a T cell subset sorted from them (not recorded which). The clonotype originates from an adult woman who had mild COVID-19 (a few samples of this study predate the infection). Cell type and time point are not known. The CDR3 here is CASSSLSGRRRETQYF. Here the CDR3 DNA reads TGTGCCAGCAGCTCTCTTAGCGGGAGGAGGAGGGAGACCCAGTACTTC.